The rows below give T cell receptor beta chains drawn from one sample of a study of identical twins. TCRdb analysed the 5' RACE reads with MiXCR anew, one entry per CDR3 protein. The table includes 600,000 to 850,000 distinct CDR3 sequences, 18% detected once. The sample also formed part of further work on T cells expressing NK-cell markers.

Sequencing input: PBMCs. Every receptor here comes from a woman in her late teens or twenties in good health. Each CDR3 is given without its conserved first and last residue.

>TRBJ2-1|TRBV10-3|15
AISGLAGASSYNEQF
>TRBJ2-1|TRBV7-9|14
ASSNRDPSSYNEQF
>TRBJ2-7|TRBV7-2|13
ASSPTGAGGHEQY
>TRBJ1-1|TRBV7-9|12
ASSQIDRRTEAF
>TRBJ2-1|TRBV12-3/TRBV12-4|12
ASRPPSPGSEQF
>TRBJ2-1|TRBV30|12
AWSWSHSYNEQF
>TRBJ1-3|TRBV19|12
ASSIFSDRNTIY
>TRBJ2-1|TRBV12-3/TRBV12-4|11
ASGRTEYNEQF
>TRBJ2-7|TRBV12-3/TRBV12-4|9
ASSLELQQY
>TRBJ2-6|TRBV7-9|15
ASSVRETFSGANVLT
>TRBJ2-7|TRBV2|12
ASSERWLAYEQY